This section outlines one T cell receptor beta chain sequence together with its context. This clonotype was seen a handful of times. No antigen is known for it. Base qualities were left out, and no much larger clone turns up one base away. This sample is drawn from a study of T cells in Graves' hyperthyroidism and ophthalmopathy (dated 2019 in TCRdb). Regarding the study in general: Peripheral blood was sampled at the time of initial diagnosis, prior to any treatment. Whether ophthalmopathy could be predicted prospectively was tested in an independent validation cohort made up of under 20 hyperthyroidism patients plus 17 patients who later progressed to ophthalmopathy. The 85 to 100 discovery patients were divided at random into training and test sets in a 7:3 ratio. According to the paper, TCR Vbeta CDR3 sequencing was carried out on around 140 peripheral blood samples, which came from fewer than 50 ophthalmopathy, around 75 hyperthyroidism and approximately 17 progressor patients. Once sampling was done, hyperthyroidism patients were given methimazole at a starting dose of 30 mg daily, whereas ophthalmopathy patients were given high-dose intravenous methylprednisolone. The study also compared thyroid tissue and blood T-cell repertoires from about six Graves' hyperthyroidism patients. To identify TCR V-J signatures that set the groups apart, the researchers used a discovery cohort of 90 to 100 patients, made up of under 45 with Graves' ophthalmopathy and 55 to 65 with stable Graves' hyperthyroidism. The investigation overall reported the following: In validation, the model predicted progression to ophthalmopathy with 55% to 71% sensitivity and about 73% specificity, a median of approximately 6.5 months before onset. Most expanded thyroid clonotypes (frequency above 0.001) were also found in blood, which suggests that blood repertoires may mirror thyroid immune responses. Sample size was not statistically predetermined, and blinding of investigators to group allocation was not performed. A 13 V-J signature model separated ophthalmopathy from stable hyperthyroidism, with nearly 90% sensitivity and roughly 81% specificity in cross-validation and 80%/75% in testing.

Moderately to severely active disease, a Clinical Activity Score of at least 3, a NOSPECS grade of at least 4, and a duration under 3 months were present in ophthalmopathy patients. Patients with uncontrolled infections, other autoimmune diseases, pregnancy or lactation were excluded. Diagnoses were established on the basis of clinical symptoms, serum thyroxine and TRAb, thyroid ultrasound, and orbital computed tomography. PBMCs were separated from 10 ml of fresh peripheral blood using Ficoll-Paque density gradient centrifugation. Trizol reagent was used to extract total RNA, and RNA quality was then checked on an Agilent 2100 Bioanalyzer. Germline trimming amounts to 8 bases on V and 2 bases on J, with 11 as the count of junction bases outside the gene matches. The CDR3 contains 15 residues, cysteine and phenylalanine counted. The CDR3 DNA has 45 bases and is translated from base 1. The germline V gene (reference sequence) yields SEHNR for CDR1 and FQNEAQ for CDR2.

TCR beta CDR3 regions were amplified from RNA transcripts. For the first round of RT-PCR on the TCR CDR3, the HTBI primer set was used together with the Qiagen OneStep RT-PCR kit. A second multiplex PCR round built the libraries, followed by size selection and purification. The libraries were sequenced on an Illumina HiSeq2000 using paired-end 100 bp reads. The authors' analysis ran thus. Raw data were processed with SOAPnuke, discarding reads with adapters, uncalled bases, mean Phred below 15, or no exact constant-primer or identifier match. High-quality paired reads were merged using COPE v1.2.5, and each unique nucleotide sequence was defined as a clonotype. Clonotypes were aligned to IMGT TRBV, TRBD and TRBJ reference segments using MiTCR v1.1. The analysis included only V-J combinations with a frequency above 0.0001, which together covered about 99% of the repertoires. The TCS score was defined as F50 (clonal expansion) divided by E x V (chaos), with BLOSUM62-based TCRdist calculated between CDR3 peptides within each V-J. Welch's t-statistics and random forest reduced 500 to 550 V-J features to 13, which were used in a naive Bayes classifier (R e1071). Starting from the raw public reads, TCRdb applied fastp trimming at Q25, assembled clones with MiXCR and retained in-frame beta chains. Each entry is one CDR3 protein sequence, shown with its most common DNA and genes. What appears here as the V and J calls and clone size reflects TCRdb's work, not the paper's. This sample comprises fewer than 700,000 distinct CDR3 sequences, roughly 15% of them detected only once. Roughly a sixth of the sample rests with the top ten.

This receptor chain uses TRBV7-9 and TRBJ1-1; 7 middle bases align to TRBD1. Input material: blood. The sequence was collected from a woman aged 18-30 years with Graves' ophthalmopathy. Here the CDR3 is given as CASAPAGTANTEAFF. In nucleotides, the sequence is TGTGCCAGCGCTCCGGCCGGGACAGCTAACACTGAAGCTTTCTTT.